The clone carrying this T cell receptor beta chain came up a few times. Its specificity is not known. This entry is derived from a study of T cell responses to AZD1222 COVID-19 vaccine. The study, taken as a whole, reports: Clonal diversity was possibly underestimated; the donors were predominantly white British and more often female. Per reports, nearly half of all spike-specific TCRs target regions that are unmutated in variants. Only a handful of individuals given AZD1222 were seropositive at baseline.

V shed 0 bases and J 2 bases; nucleotides not matched to a gene: 4. The germline V gene encodes CDR1 LGHNA and CDR2 YNFKEQ. The CDR3 is 16 amino acids. TCRdb's table, derived via immunoSEQ multiplex PCR, lists solely in-frame clones and lacks some. The table shows 84,000 or so clones, with 90% occurring only once. The receptor's source is an adult who received the AZD1222 COVID-19 vaccine. The sequencing here drew on peripheral blood, taken 28 days after the second AZD1222 dose. The J gene is TRBJ2-1, the V gene TRBV4-2, with 7 bases that match TRBD2. The CDR3 spells CASSQEGGRAYNEQFF. The CDR3, as DNA: TGTGCCAGCAGCCAAGAGGGTGGGAGGGCCTACAATGAGCAGTTCTTC.